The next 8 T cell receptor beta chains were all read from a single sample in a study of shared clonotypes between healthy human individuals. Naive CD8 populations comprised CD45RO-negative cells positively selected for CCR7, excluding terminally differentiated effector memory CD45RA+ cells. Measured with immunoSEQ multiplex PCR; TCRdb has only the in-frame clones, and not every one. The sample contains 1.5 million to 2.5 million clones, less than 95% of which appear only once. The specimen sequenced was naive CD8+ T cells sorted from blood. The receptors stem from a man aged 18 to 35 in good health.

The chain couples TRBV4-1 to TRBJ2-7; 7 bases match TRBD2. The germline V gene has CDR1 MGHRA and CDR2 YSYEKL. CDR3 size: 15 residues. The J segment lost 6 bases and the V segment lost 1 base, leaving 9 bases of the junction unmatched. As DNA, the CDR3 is TGCGCCAGCAGCCAAGGGGCTCCGGGGGGAGGCGAGCAGTACTTC. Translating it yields CASSQGAPGGGEQYF.

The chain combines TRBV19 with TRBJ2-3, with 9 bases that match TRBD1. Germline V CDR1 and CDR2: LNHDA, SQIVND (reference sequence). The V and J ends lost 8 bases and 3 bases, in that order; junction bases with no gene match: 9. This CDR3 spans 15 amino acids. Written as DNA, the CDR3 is TGTGCCAGTCGCCCGGGACAGGGAGCGACAGATACGCAGTATTTT. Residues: CASRPGQGATDTQYF. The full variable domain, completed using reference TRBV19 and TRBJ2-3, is DGGITQSPKYLFRKEGQNVTLSCEQNLNHDAMYWYRQDPGQGLRLIYYSQIVNDFQKGDIAEGYSVSREKKESFPLTVTSAQKNPTAFYLCASRPGQGATDTQYFGPGTRLTVL.

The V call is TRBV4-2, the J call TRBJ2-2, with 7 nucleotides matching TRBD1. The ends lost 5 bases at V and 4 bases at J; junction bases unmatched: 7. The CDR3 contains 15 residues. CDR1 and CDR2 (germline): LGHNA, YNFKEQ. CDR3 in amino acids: CASSYTGAATGELFF. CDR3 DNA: TGTGCCAGCAGCTATACAGGGGCGGCCACCGGGGAGCTGTTTTTT.

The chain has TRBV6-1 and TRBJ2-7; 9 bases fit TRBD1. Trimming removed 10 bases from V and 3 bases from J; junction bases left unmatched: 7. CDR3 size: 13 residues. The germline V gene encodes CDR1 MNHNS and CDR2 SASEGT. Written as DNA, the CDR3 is TGTGCCACTTCCATGACAGGGGGCTACGAGCAGTACTTC. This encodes CATSMTGGYEQYF.

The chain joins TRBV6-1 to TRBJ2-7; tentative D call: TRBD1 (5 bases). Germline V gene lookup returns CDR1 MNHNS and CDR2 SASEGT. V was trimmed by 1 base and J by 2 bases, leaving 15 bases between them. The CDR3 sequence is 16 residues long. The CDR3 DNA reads TGTGCCAGCAGTGAAGTAAGGGGCAGCCTTACCTACGAGCAGTACTTC. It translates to CASSEVRGSLTYEQYF.

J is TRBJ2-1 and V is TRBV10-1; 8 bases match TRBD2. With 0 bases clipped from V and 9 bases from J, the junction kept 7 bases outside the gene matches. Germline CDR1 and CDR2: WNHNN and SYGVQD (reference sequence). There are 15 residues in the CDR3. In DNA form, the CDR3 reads TGCGCCAGCAGTGAGTCCGGGGGGGCCTTAGCTGAGCAGTTCTTC. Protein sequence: CASSESGGALAEQFF.

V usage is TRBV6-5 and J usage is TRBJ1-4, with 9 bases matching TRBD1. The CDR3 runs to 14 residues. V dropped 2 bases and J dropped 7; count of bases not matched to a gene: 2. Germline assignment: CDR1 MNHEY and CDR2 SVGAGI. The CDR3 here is CASSYGDRVEKLFF. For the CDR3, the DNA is TGTGCCAGCAGTTACGGGGACAGGGTTGAAAAACTGTTTTTT.

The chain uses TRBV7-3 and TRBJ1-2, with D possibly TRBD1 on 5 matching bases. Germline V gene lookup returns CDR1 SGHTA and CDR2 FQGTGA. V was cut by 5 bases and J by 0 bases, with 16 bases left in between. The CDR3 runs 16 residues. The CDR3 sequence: CASSPAGEPTNYGYTF. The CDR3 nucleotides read TGTGCCAGCAGCCCGGCGGGGGAGCCTACTAACTATGGCTACACCTTC.